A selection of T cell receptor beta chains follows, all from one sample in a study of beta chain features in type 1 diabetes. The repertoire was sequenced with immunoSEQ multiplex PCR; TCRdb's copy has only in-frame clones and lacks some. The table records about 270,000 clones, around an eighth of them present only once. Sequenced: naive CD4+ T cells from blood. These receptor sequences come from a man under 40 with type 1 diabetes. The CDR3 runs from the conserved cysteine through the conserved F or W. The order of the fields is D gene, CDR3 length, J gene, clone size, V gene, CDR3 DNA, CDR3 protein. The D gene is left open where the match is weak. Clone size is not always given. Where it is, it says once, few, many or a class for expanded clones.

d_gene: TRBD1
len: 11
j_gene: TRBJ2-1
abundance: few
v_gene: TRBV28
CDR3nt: TGTGCCAGCAGCCTCCAGGGGGCAAAGTTCTTC
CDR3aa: CASSLQGAKFF

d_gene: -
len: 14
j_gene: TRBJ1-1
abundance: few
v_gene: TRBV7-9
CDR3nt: TGTGCCAGCAGCCGACACCAGGGGAACACTGAAGCTTTCTTT
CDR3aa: CASSRHQGNTEAFF

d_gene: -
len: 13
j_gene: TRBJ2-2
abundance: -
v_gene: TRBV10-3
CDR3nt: TGTGCCATCAGTCGGGTCGCAACCGGGGAGCTGTTTTTT
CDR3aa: CAISRVATGELFF

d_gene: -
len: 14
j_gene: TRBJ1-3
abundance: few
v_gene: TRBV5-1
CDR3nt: TGCGCCAGCAGAGTAGGCGGGGATCGAAACACCATATATTTT
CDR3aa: CASRVGGDRNTIYF

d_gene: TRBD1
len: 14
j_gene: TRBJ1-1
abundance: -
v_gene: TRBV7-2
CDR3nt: TGTGCCAGCAGCTTCACAGGGGCGGACACTGAAGCTTTCTTT
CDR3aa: CASSFTGADTEAFF

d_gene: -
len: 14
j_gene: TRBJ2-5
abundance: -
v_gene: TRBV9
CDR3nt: TGTGCCAGCAGCGTAGAGGACCACAGGGAGACCCAGTACTTC
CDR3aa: CASSVEDHRETQYF

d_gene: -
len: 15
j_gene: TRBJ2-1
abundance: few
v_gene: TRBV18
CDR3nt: TGTGCCAGCTCACCAGGGGACTCTTTAGGGAATGAGCAGTTCTTC
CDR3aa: CASSPGDSLGNEQFF

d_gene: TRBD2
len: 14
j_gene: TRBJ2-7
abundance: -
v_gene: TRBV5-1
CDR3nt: TGCGCCAGCAGCTTGAGCGGGACCTCCTACGAGCAGTACTTC
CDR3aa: CASSLSGTSYEQYF

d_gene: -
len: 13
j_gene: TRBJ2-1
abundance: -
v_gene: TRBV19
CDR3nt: TGTGCCAGTAGTAATTTTGGGACTCTATCGCGGTTCTTC
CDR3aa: CASSNFGTLSRFF

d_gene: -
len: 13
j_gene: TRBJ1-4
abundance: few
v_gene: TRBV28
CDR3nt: TGTGCCAGCAGTTCCCCCCGCGATGAAAAACTGTTTTTT
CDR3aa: CASSSPRDEKLFF

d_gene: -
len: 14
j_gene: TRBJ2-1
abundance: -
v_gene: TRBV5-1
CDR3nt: TGCGCCAGCAGCCTCCCTACAGGGTACAATGAGCAGTTCTTC
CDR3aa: CASSLPTGYNEQFF

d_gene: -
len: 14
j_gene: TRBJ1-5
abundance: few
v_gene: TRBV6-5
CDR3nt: TGTGCCAGCAGAAAAGGGGGGGGCAATCAGCCCCAGCATTTT
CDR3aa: CASRKGGGNQPQHF

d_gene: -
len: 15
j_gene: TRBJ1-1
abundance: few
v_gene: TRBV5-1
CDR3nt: TGCGCCAGCAGCTTGAATCCTCAGGGGAACACTGAAGCTTTCTTT
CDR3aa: CASSLNPQGNTEAFF

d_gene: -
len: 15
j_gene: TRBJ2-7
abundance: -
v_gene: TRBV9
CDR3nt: TGTGCCAGCAGCGGCCGAGACCAGGGGTTCGGCGAGCAGTACTTC
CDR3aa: CASSGRDQGFGEQYF

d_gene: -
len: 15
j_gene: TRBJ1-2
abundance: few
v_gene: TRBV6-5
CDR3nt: TGTGCCAGCAGTTACTCGAGTCGCACGTCGGATGGCTACACCTTC
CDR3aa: CASSYSSRTSDGYTF

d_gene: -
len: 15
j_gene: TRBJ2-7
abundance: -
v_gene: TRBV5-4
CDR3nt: TGTGCCAGCAGCCCGCGTGGGGGACAATCCTACGAGCAGTACTTC
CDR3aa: CASSPRGGQSYEQYF

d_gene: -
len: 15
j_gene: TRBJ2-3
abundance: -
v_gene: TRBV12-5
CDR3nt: TGTGCTAGTGGTATTACCGGGGATCACACAGATACGCAGTATTTT
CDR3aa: CASGITGDHTDTQYF

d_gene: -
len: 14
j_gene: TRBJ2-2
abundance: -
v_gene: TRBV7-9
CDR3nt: TGTGCCAGCAGCTCTGGAGGAGACACCGGGGAGCTGTTTTTT
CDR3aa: CASSSGGDTGELFF

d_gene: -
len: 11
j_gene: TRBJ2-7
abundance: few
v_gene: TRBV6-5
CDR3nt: TGTGCCAGCCACTGGGGGGTAGAGCAGTACTTC
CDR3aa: CASHWGVEQYF

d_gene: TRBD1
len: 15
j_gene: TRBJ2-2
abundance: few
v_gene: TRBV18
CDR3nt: TGTGCCAGCTCACCCCCGGGACAGCCCACCGGGGAGCTGTTTTTT
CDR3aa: CASSPPGQPTGELFF

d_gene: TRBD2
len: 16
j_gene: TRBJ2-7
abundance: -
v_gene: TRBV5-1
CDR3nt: TGCGCCAGCAGCTTGCCCAGCGGGAGGGCCGCGGACGAGCAGTACTTC
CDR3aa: CASSLPSGRAADEQYF

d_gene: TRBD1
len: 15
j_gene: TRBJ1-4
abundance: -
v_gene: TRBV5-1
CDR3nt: TGCGCCAGCAGCTTGGGGACAGGGTATAATGAAAAACTGTTTTTT
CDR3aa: CASSLGTGYNEKLFF

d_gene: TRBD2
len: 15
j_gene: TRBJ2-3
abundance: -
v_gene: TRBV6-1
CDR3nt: TGTGCCACCTTATCCGGGACTAGCGGGTCAGATACGCAGTATTTT
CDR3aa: CATLSGTSGSDTQYF

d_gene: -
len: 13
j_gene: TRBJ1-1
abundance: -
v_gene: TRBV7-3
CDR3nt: TGTGCCAGCAGCCGCCAGGGGAGCACTGAAGCTTTCTTT
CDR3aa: CASSRQGSTEAFF

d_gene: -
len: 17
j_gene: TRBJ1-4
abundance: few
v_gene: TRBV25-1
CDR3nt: TGTGCCAGCAGTGAAGGGGGCAGGGGCCCAACTAATGAAAAACTGTTTTTT
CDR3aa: CASSEGGRGPTNEKLFF

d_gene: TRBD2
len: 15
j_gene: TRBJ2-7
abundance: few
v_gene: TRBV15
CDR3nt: TGTGCCACCAGCAGAGATCGTAGCGGGAGGAACGAGCAGTACTTC
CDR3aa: CATSRDRSGRNEQYF

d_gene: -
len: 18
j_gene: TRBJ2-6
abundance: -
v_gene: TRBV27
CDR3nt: TGTGCCAGCAGTTTCCGGGACATAGCCTTCTCTGGGGCCAACGTCCTGACTTTC
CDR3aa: CASSFRDIAFSGANVLTF

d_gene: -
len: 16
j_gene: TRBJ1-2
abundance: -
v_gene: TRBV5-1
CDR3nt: TGCGCCAGCAGCTTGGGGGGCAGCGCGACGGGCTATGGCTACACCTTC
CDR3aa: CASSLGGSATGYGYTF

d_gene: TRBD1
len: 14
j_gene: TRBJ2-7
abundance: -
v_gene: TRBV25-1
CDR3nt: TGTGCCAGCAGTGAGGCCGGGACAGCCTACGAGCAGTACTTC
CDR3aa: CASSEAGTAYEQYF

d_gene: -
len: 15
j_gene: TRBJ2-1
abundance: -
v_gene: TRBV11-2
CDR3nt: TGTGCCAGCAGCTTCGGACTCTTGTCCTACAATGAGCAGTTCTTC
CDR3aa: CASSFGLLSYNEQFF

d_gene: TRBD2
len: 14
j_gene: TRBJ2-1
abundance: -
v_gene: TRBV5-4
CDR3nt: TGTGCCAGCAGCTTTAGCGGGCGGGGGTCTGAGCAGTTCTTC
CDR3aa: CASSFSGRGSEQFF

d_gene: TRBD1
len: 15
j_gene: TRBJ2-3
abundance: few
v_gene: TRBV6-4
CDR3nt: TGTGCCAGCAGAAGGGGAACGGACAGGACAGATACGCAGTATTTT
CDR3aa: CASRRGTDRTDTQYF

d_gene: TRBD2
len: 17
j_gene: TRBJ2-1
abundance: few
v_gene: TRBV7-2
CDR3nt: TGTGCCAGCAGCTCGCGGGTCGGGACTAGCGGCTCCAATGAGCAGTTCTTC
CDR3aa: CASSSRVGTSGSNEQFF

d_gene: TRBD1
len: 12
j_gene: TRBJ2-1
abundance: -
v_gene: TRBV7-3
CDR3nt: TGTGCCAGCAGCTCACAGGGGTTGCGGCAGTTCTTC
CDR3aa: CASSSQGLRQFF

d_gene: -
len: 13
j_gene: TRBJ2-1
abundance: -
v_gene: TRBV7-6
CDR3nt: TGTGCCAGCAGCAGCCAGGGATACAATGAGCAGTTCTTC
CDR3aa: CASSSQGYNEQFF

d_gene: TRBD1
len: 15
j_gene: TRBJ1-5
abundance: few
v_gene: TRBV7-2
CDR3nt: TGTGCCAGCAGCTTAAACAGGGGAAGCAATCAGCCCCAGCATTTT
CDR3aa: CASSLNRGSNQPQHF

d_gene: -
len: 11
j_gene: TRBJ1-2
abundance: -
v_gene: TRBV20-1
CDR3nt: TGCAGTGCTCGGGAAGGCATAGGCTACACCTTC
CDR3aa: CSAREGIGYTF

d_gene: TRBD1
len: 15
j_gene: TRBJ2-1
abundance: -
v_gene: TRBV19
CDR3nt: TGTGCCAGTAGGGCCGGGACAGGGATCCACAATGAGCAGTTCTTC
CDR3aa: CASRAGTGIHNEQFF

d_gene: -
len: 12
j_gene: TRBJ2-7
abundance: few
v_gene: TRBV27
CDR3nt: TGTGCCAGCAAGGCAGGGCCGGGCGAGCAGTACTTC
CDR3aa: CASKAGPGEQYF

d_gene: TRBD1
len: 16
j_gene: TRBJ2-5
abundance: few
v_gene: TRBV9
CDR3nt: TGTGCCAGCAGCATCCGGGACAGGGGGCGCACAGAGACCCAGTACTTC
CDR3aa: CASSIRDRGRTETQYF

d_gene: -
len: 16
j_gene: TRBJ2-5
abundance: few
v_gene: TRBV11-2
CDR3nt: TGTGCCAGCAGCCCACCGAGGGGGGGGCGGAGAGAGACCCAGTACTTC
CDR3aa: CASSPPRGGRRETQYF

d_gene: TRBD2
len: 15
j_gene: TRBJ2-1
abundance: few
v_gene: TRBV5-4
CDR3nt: TGTGCCAGCAGCTTGGCCTCGGCGGGAGGGCTTGAGCAGTTCTTC
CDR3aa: CASSLASAGGLEQFF

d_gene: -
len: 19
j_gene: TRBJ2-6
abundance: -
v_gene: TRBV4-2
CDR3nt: TGTGCCAGCAGCCCCATAGGGGGGGCGCGAGGCTCTGGGGCCAACGTCCTGACTTTC
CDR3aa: CASSPIGGARGSGANVLTF

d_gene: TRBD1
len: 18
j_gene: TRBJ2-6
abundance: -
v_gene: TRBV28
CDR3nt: TGTGCCAGCAGCTTCAAGCCGGGACAGGGATCGGGGGCCAACGTCCTGACTTTC
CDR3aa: CASSFKPGQGSGANVLTF

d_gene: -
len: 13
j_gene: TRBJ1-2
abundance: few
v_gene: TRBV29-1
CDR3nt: TGCAGCGTTGATGGGAGGGGACCCTATGGCTACACCTTC
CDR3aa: CSVDGRGPYGYTF

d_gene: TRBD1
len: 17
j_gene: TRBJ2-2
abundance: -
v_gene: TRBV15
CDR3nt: TGTGCCACCAGCAGCGCTGGGACAGCGATGAACACCGGGGAGCTGTTTTTT
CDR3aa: CATSSAGTAMNTGELFF

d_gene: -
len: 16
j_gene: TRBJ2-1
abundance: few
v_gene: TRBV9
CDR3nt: TGTGCCAGTAGCAGCGACCCCGCCCGGACCTACAATGAGCAGTTCTTC
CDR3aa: CASSSDPARTYNEQFF

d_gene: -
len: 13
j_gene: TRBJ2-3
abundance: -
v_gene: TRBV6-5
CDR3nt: TGTGCCAGCAGATCGGACAACACAGATACGCAGTATTTT
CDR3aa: CASRSDNTDTQYF

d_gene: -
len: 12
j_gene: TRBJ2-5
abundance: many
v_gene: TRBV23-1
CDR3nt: TGCGCCAAGACAAGAAAAGAAGAGACCCAGTACTTC
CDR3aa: CAKTRKEETQYF

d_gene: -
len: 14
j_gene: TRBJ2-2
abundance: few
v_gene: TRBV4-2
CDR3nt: TGTGCCAGCAGCCCGAACGCACAGGCCGGGGAGCTGTTTTTT
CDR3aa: CASSPNAQAGELFF

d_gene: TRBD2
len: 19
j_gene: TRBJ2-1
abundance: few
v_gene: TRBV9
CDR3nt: TGTGCCAGCAGCGTAGACTGGCGGGAGGGCCGGTTCAAGAAACAAGAGCAGTTCTTC
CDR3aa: CASSVDWREGRFKKQEQFF

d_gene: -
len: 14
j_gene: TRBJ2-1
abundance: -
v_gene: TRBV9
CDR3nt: TGTGCCAGCAGCGTAGATAGTGGGGACAAATGGCAGTTCTTC
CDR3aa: CASSVDSGDKWQFF

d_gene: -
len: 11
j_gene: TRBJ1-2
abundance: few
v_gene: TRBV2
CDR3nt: TGTGCCAGCAGGGGCAGGGAAGGCTACACCTTC
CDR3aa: CASRGREGYTF